These 8 T cell receptor beta chains were sequenced from one sample in a study of Tregs in tolerant kidney transplant recipients. The table came from immunoSEQ multiplex PCR; TCRdb's copy has only in-frame clones and leaves some out. The table lists 25,000 to 35,000 clones. Sequencing used CD8+ T cells from blood, obtained before the transplant. Receptors originate from a human donor who received a combined kidney and bone marrow transplant.

Note on this clone: Sequencing ends 3 residues short of the CDR3 end; the germline J gene provides the rest. The chain joins TRBV19 to TRBJ2-7, with D possibly being TRBD2 (5 bases). The V gene's germline CDR1 is LNHDA and CDR2 SQIVND (reference sequence). The V end lost 5 bases, the J end lost 3 bases, and 11 bases lay between the germline ends. The CDR3 is made up of 13 amino acids. This CDR3 is CASSPGRGYEQYF. The covered CDR3 bases are TGTGCCAGTAGTCCCGGACGGGGCTACGAG.

As to this clone: With the read ending 3 residues before the CDR3 end, the germline J gene is used to fill in that end. V is TRBV18 and J is TRBJ2-5, with 12 nucleotides matching TRBD2. J lost 7 bases, V lost 5 bases, and 11 bases had no gene match. The CDR3 is 16 amino acids. CDR1 is KGHSH, CDR2 LQKENI, per germline. Here the CDR3 reads CASSATSGGGQGTQYF. Incomplete CDR3 DNA: TGTGCCAGCTCAGCGACTAGCGGGGGAGGCCAGGGGACC.

For this clone: The DNA ends 3 residues before the CDR3 does, and the rest of the CDR3 is filled in from the germline J gene. The chain uses TRBV30 and TRBJ2-7; D might be TRBD1 (6 bases). CDR1 GTSNPN and CDR2 SVGIG come from the germline V gene (reference sequence). Trimming shortened V by 2 bases and J by 5 bases, and 16 bases separated the two germline ends. This CDR3 has 14 amino acids. CDR3 amino acids: CAWSTGRGPHEQYF. The sequenced CDR3 bases are TGTGCCTGGAGTACTGGCAGGGGTCCCCACGAG. Based on the CDR3 plus reference TRBV30 and TRBJ2-7, the full variable domain is SQTIHQWPATLVQPVGSPLSLECTVEGTSNPNLYWYRQAAGRGLQLLFYSVGIGQISSEVPQNLSASRPQDRQFILSSKKLLLSDSGFYLCAWSTGRGPHEQYFGPGTRLTVT.

Concerning this clone itself: The sequence runs out 3 residues before the end of the CDR3; the remainder is reconstructed from the germline J gene. The genes are TRBV29-1 and TRBJ1-2, with 9 bases lining up with TRBD1. This CDR3 comprises 15 residues. The V segment lost 0 bases and the J segment 4 bases; nucleotides outside the gene matches: 6. Germline values: CDR1 SQVTM, CDR2 ANQGSEA. The CDR3 loop reads CSVEEGDRVAYGYTF. The DNA read from the CDR3 is TGCAGCGTTGAAGAGGGGGACAGGGTTGCCTATGGC.

As concerns this clone: The CDR3 extends 3 residues past the end of the read, so its final part is completed from the germline J gene. The chain carries TRBV30 and TRBJ2-1, with 11 nucleotides matching TRBD2. This CDR3 spans 16 amino acids. CDR1 and CDR2 from the germline V gene are GTSNPN and SVGIG (reference sequence). V was clipped by 0 bases and J by 4 bases; unmatched bases: 5. CDR3 residues: CAWSVLTSGDYNEQFF. The DNA read from the CDR3 is TGTGCCTGGAGTGTTCTGACTAGCGGGGATTACAATGAG.

CDR3 DNA (partial): TGTGCCAGCAGCTTAGCGGTCGGGGGGGCGGATACG. Translated: CASSLAVGGADT. The full CDR3 protein reads CASSLAVGGADTQYF. The V and J genes are TRBV7-2 and TRBJ2-3; 8 bases line up with TRBD2. The sequence runs out 3 residues before the end of the CDR3; the remainder is reconstructed from the germline J gene. Germline V gene data show CDR1 as SGHTA and CDR2 as FQGNSA. J lost 6 bases, V lost 0 bases, and 5 bases had no gene match. The CDR3 sequence is 15 residues long.

The covered CDR3 bases are TGTGCCTGGAGTGTAGGGCAGGGAGGATGGACTAATGAAAAA. This encodes CAWSVGQGGWTNEK. The full CDR3 sequence reads CAWSVGQGGWTNEKLFF. The J gene is TRBJ1-4, the V gene TRBV30; maybe TRBD1 (5 bases). The CDR3 end is not reached by the read, which stops 3 residues before it; the germline J gene fills it in. Per germline, CDR1 GTSNPN and CDR2 SVGIG (reference sequence). The length of the CDR3 is 17 residues. V lost 0 bases and J lost 2, with 16 bases in between.

Points on this clone: The CDR3 is cut off 3 residues early in the read; its end comes from the germline J gene. The chain uses TRBV2 and TRBJ2-1; D unclear. Trimming shortened V by 8 bases and J by 9 bases, and 14 bases separated the two germline ends. The CDR3 runs 12 residues. From germline, CDR1 is SNHLY and CDR2 FYNNEI. The chain's CDR3 is CASSIDTVEQFF. The sequenced part of the CDR3 DNA is TGTGCCAGCTCTATCGACACTGTTGAG. The whole variable domain, filled in from reference TRBV2 and TRBJ2-1, reads EPEVTQTPSHQVTQMGQEVILRCVPISNHLYFYWYRQILGQKVEFLVSFYNNEISEKSEIFDDQFSVERPDGSNFTLKIRSTKLEDSAMYFCASSIDTVEQFFGPGTRLTVL.